The 25 T cell receptor beta chains in this list originate from one sample, sequenced in a study of T cells in Graves' hyperthyroidism and ophthalmopathy. RNA transcripts served as the template for amplifying TCR beta CDR3 regions. A set of HTBI primers served as the primers for a first-round RT-PCR of the TCR CDR3. Via MiXCR, TCRdb re-called the multiplex PCR reads, giving one row per CDR3 protein. Here the sample spans 250,000 to 400,000 distinct CDR3 sequences, roughly an eighth being singletons. Source material: blood. These receptors were obtained from a middle-aged woman with Graves' ophthalmopathy.

This chain uses TRBV19 with TRBJ1-5; D gene ambiguous. This CDR3 region has 18 residues. CDR1 is LNHDA and CDR2 is SQIVND in the germline V gene (reference sequence). The ends were cut back, 5 bases at V and 0 bases at J, with 20 bases in the middle. Here the CDR3 reads CASSLPSPSGYSNQPQHF. CDR3 nucleotides: TGTGCCAGTAGTCTCCCCTCGCCCAGCGGTTATAGCAATCAGCCCCAGCATTTT.

This clonotype was counted ten times or more. This chain links TRBV12-3 or TRBV12-4 with TRBJ2-3; the D is unclear. The CDR3 runs to 14 residues. The V end lost 2 bases, the J end lost 4 bases, and 10 bases lay between the germline ends. DNA of the CDR3: TGTGCCAGCAGTTTATCGAGGCCAGCAGATACGCAGTATTTT. This translates into CASSLSRPADTQYF.

This clonotype has only a few counts. V usage is TRBV30 and J usage is TRBJ2-3; 10 bases agree with TRBD2. CDR1 and CDR2 (germline): GTSNPN, SVGIG (reference sequence). This CDR3 has 16 amino acids. V lost 0 bases, J lost 5 bases, and 8 bases stayed unmatched. The DNA for the CDR3 is TGTGCCTGGAGTGTACGACTAGCGGGCCGCAAAGATACGCAGTATTTT. This encodes CAWSVRLAGRKDTQYF.

This clonotype was seen at least ten times. This CDR3 reads CASSLWGADQPQHF. The CDR3 nucleotides read TGTGCCAGCAGCTTATGGGGGGCAGATCAGCCCCAGCATTTT. The genes are TRBV7-8 and TRBJ1-5, with TRBD1 as a possible D gene (6 bases). V lost 2 bases and J lost 5, with 10 bases in between. CDR3 length: 14 amino acids. The germline gives CDR1 SGHVS, CDR2 FQNEAQ.

This clonotype has just a few counts. The chain carries TRBV24-1 and TRBJ1-1; 9 positions match TRBD1. The ends lost 6 bases at V and 6 bases at J; junction bases unmatched: 10. This CDR3 has 15 residues. Germline V lookup: CDR1 KGHDR, CDR2 SFDVKD. The CDR3: CATSKTGTGSAEAFF. The CDR3 region has the DNA TGTGCCACCAGTAAGACCGGGACAGGGTCTGCTGAAGCTTTCTTT.

This clonotype was recorded many times. The chain recombines TRBV9 with TRBJ1-1; 7 nucleotides match TRBD1. J gave up 2 bases and V 1 base, and 8 bases lay outside the gene matches. Germline assignment: CDR1 SGDLS and CDR2 YYNGEE. The CDR3 runs to 16 residues. The CDR3 protein is CASSVSPGTANTEAFF. CDR3 DNA: TGTGCCAGCAGCGTAAGCCCTGGGACAGCTAACACTGAAGCTTTCTTT. Using reference TRBV9 and TRBJ1-1 for the parts outside the CDR3, the full variable domain is DSGVTQTPKHLITATGQRVTLRCSPRSGDLSVYWYQQSLDQGLQFLIQYYNGEERAKGNILERFSAQQFPDLHSELNLSSLELGDSALYFCASSVSPGTANTEAFFGQGTRLTVV.

The chain has TRBV7-6 and TRBJ2-1; D may be TRBD1 (6 bases). With 4 bases removed from V and 2 bases from J, the gap between germline ends came to 6 bases. In germline, CDR1 is SGHVS, CDR2 FNYEAQ. The CDR3 is 13 amino acids. The CDR3 loop reads CASSWGPYNEQFF. CDR3 DNA sequence: TGTGCCAGCAGCTGGGGGCCCTACAATGAGCAGTTCTTC.

With regard to this clonotype: Compared with germline, one end of the junction differs, possibly owing to a read error. The J gene is TRBJ2-1, the V gene TRBV20-1; 8 bases map to TRBD1. This CDR3 has 16 residues. The germline gives CDR1 DFQATT, CDR2 SNEGSKA (reference sequence). The CDR3 is CSVRGEDRASYNEQFF. As DNA, the CDR3 is TGCAGTGTTAGAGGGGAGGACAGGGCCTCCTACAATGAGCAGTTCTTC.

This chain joins TRBV3-1 and TRBJ1-2; 7 bases agree with TRBD1. The germline gives CDR1 LGHDT, CDR2 YNNKEL (reference sequence). This CDR3 has 15 amino acids. With 4 bases clipped from V and 6 bases from J, the junction kept 11 bases outside the gene matches. CDR3 amino acids: CASSPGQERNHGYTF. In DNA form, the CDR3 reads TGTGCCAGCAGCCCCGGACAGGAAAGGAACCATGGCTACACCTTC.

This clonotype occurred many times. Here the CDR3 reads CATSESYRRSYNEQFF. CDR3 nucleotide sequence: TGTGCCACCAGTGAGTCATACCGCCGCTCCTACAATGAGCAGTTCTTC. This sequence joins TRBV24-1 and TRBJ2-1, with D unresolved. The V end was cut by 4 bases, the J end by 0 bases, with 12 bases between. The CDR3 consists of 16 residues. The germline V gene encodes CDR1 KGHDR and CDR2 SFDVKD.

The V call is TRBV3-1, the J call TRBJ2-4; the D gene is possibly TRBD2 (5 bases). CDR1 and CDR2 (germline): LGHDT, YNNKEL (reference sequence). The CDR3 contains 18 residues. Trimming took off 2 bases at V and 0 bases at J, with 17 bases between the two ends. Here the CDR3 reads CASSQRPGERLAKNIQYF. CDR3 nucleotide sequence: TGTGCCAGCAGCCAACGGCCCGGGGAGCGGCTAGCCAAAAACATTCAGTACTTC.

This clonotype appeared once. This chain connects TRBV5-1 to TRBJ2-1; TRBD2 matches 7 bases. CDR3 length: 13 amino acids. Trimming removed 3 bases from V and 5 bases from J; junction bases left unmatched: 2. The V gene's germline CDR1 is SGHRS and CDR2 YFSETQ. CDR3 nucleotides: TGCGCCAGCAGCTGGGGGGGGAACAATGAGCAGTTCTTC. Amino acid sequence: CASSWGGNNEQFF.

This clonotype was seen ten or more times. V gene TRBV6-5 combines with J gene TRBJ1-2; D is undetermined. Germline V CDR1 and CDR2: MNHEY, SVGAGI. CDR3 length: 13 residues. Trimming took off 0 bases at V and 4 bases at J, with 6 bases between the two ends. In nucleotides, the CDR3 is TGTGCCAGCAGTTACTCGGACGGCTATGGCTACACCTTC. Residues: CASSYSDGYGYTF.

As for this clonotype: This may be a read error: a much more frequent sequence differs by one nucleotide. The chain employs TRBV2 and TRBJ2-7; 9 nucleotides line up with TRBD1. This CDR3 is built from 13 residues. CDR1 is SNHLY and CDR2 is FYNNEI in the germline V gene. The CDR3 DNA sequence: TGTTCCAGCAGTGTTGAGACAGGGGGCGAGCAGTACTTC. Protein: CSSSVETGGEQYF. The entire variable domain, with the rest obtained from reference TRBV2 and TRBJ2-7, is as follows: EPEVTQTPSHQVTQMGQEVILRCVPISNHLYFYWYRQILGQKVEFLVSFYNNEISEKSEIFDDQFSVERPDGSNFTLKIRSTKLEDSAMYFCSSSVETGGEQYFGPGTRLTVT.

The sample holds many counts of this clonotype. The CDR3 loop reads CASSYSRTRGSPTF. CDR3 DNA sequence: TGTGCCAGCAGTTACTCGAGGACCCGCGGCTCCCCCACCTTC. The chain couples TRBV6-5 to TRBJ1-2; D is uncertain. With 0 bases removed from V and 13 bases from J, the gap between germline ends came to 18 bases. CDR1 is MNHEY and CDR2 is SVGAGI in the germline V gene. CDR3 size: 14 residues.

This clonotype has a count of ten or more. The rearrangement joins TRBV20-1 to TRBJ2-1; 10 bases map to TRBD2. The CDR3 totals 15 residues. The germline CDR1 and CDR2 sequences are DFQATT and SNEGSKA (reference sequence). Losses at the gene ends were 6 bases for V and 4 bases for J; bases not matched to a gene: 9. CDR3 DNA sequence: TGCAGTGCGTGGACTAGCGGAAAAAATTACAATGAGCAGTTCTTC. This codes for CSAWTSGKNYNEQFF.

A single count supports this clonotype. J is TRBJ2-1 and V is TRBV2; 7 bases map to TRBD2. Germline assignment: CDR1 SNHLY and CDR2 FYNNEI. Trimming cost V 0 bases and J 5 bases; bases outside gene matches: 4. The CDR3 is made up of 15 amino acids. The CDR3 nucleotides are TGTGCCAGCAGTGAAGCGCCGAGCGGGAACAATGAGCAGTTCTTC. Translated, it gives CASSEAPSGNNEQFF.

In its sample, this clonotype was seen many times. This sequence joins TRBV3-1 and TRBJ2-1; the D gene is possibly TRBD2 (5 bases). The V and J ends lost 0 bases and 10 bases respectively, with 13 bases between them. Germline CDR1 LGHDT, CDR2 YNNKEL (reference sequence). CDR3 size: 14 residues. CDR3 sequence: CASSQDPGSHEQFF. DNA of the CDR3: TGTGCCAGCAGCCAAGATCCGGGGTCCCACGAGCAGTTCTTC.

The table lists this clonotype with a few counts. The rearrangement uses TRBV20-1 and TRBJ2-1; perhaps TRBD2 as D (6 bases). Trimming shortened V by 5 bases and J by 10 bases, and 24 bases separated the two germline ends. Germline-derived CDR1 and CDR2 are DFQATT and SNEGSKA (reference sequence). The CDR3 has 15 residues. The CDR3 DNA sequence: TGCAGTGCTGCCCTCGGGACTCGGGTTTCGTCGGAGCAGTTCTTC. It is translated as CSAALGTRVSSEQFF.

This clonotype has just one count. The genes are TRBV7-2 and TRBJ2-1; D is perhaps TRBD1 (6 bases). The CDR3 runs 12 residues. The V end was cut by 1 base, the J end by 12 bases, with 10 bases between. The germline CDR1 and CDR2 sequences are SGHTA and FQGNSA. The DNA of the CDR3 is TGTGCCAGCAGCTTAGAGGGGGTGGTGCAGTTCTTC. Residues: CASSLEGVVQFF.

This clonotype was seen repeatedly, ten times or more. The V call is TRBV7-2, the J call TRBJ1-1; possible D gene TRBD1, 5 bases. There are 13 residues in the CDR3. Germline V CDR1 and CDR2: SGHTA, FQGNSA. Trimming left V 5 bases short and J 6 bases short, with 13 bases between. As DNA, the CDR3 is TGTGCCAGCAGCCTCCTAGCCAGGGCTGAAGCTTTCTTT. This gives the protein CASSLLARAEAFF. Together with reference TRBV7-2 and TRBJ1-1, the CDR3 gives the full variable domain: GAGVSQSPSNKVTEKGKDVELRCDPISGHTALYWYRQSLGQGLEFLIYFQGNSAPDKSGLPSDRFSAERTGGSVSTLTIQRTQQEDSAVYLCASSLLARAEAFFGQGTRLTVV.

This rearrangement joins TRBV19 to TRBJ2-1; a possible D gene is TRBD2 (5 bases). The CDR3 is made up of 13 amino acids. Germline values: CDR1 LNHDA, CDR2 SQIVND (reference sequence). Trimming removed 8 bases at V and 8 bases at J, with 16 bases between. The CDR3 region is CASARRARYEQFF. In nucleotides, the CDR3 is TGTGCCAGTGCCCGGCGGGCCAGGTATGAGCAGTTCTTC. Full variable domain (remainder filled in from reference TRBV19 and TRBJ2-1): DGGITQSPKYLFRKEGQNVTLSCEQNLNHDAMYWYRQDPGQGLRLIYYSQIVNDFQKGDIAEGYSVSREKKESFPLTVTSAQKNPTAFYLCASARRARYEQFFGPGTRLTVL.

A few counts support this clonotype. The CDR3 DNA is TGCGCCAGCAGCACGGGACCGGATGAAAAACTGTTTTTT. It encodes CASSTGPDEKLFF. The chain joins TRBV5-1 to TRBJ1-4, with D perhaps TRBD1 (5 bases). CDR1 SGHRS and CDR2 YFSETQ come from the germline V gene. The CDR3 sequence is 13 residues long. Trimming removed 4 bases from V and 6 bases from J, with 10 bases in between.

This clonotype was seen many times. The V gene is TRBV7-9, the J gene TRBJ2-7; D tentatively reads TRBD1 or TRBD2 (5 bases each). This CDR3 is built from 15 residues. Trimming removed 1 base from V and 0 bases from J, with 10 bases in between. The germline gives CDR1 SEHNR, CDR2 FQNEAQ (reference sequence). CDR3 in amino acids: CASSLEGTFSYEQYF. The CDR3 DNA reads as TGTGCCAGCAGCTTAGAGGGGACCTTCTCCTACGAGCAGTACTTC.

This clonotype came up a few times. The rearrangement joins TRBV3-1 to TRBJ1-4; D is undetermined. The V gene's germline CDR1 is LGHDT and CDR2 YNNKEL (reference sequence). The length of the CDR3 is 16 residues. Trimming pared 2 bases from V and 11 bases from J, leaving 21 bases between. The chain's CDR3 is CASSQSLGTRGGKLFF. DNA for the CDR3: TGTGCCAGCAGCCAATCACTCGGTACTCGGGGAGGGAAACTGTTTTTT.